One sample yielded the 20 T cell receptor beta chains listed below, sequenced in a study. TCRdb processed the 5' RACE reads anew with MiXCR; each CDR3 protein has one entry. The table has 62,000 or so distinct CDR3 sequences, approximately 26% seen once. The sorted Tregs were CD4+CD25+CD127-/low cells. Specimen: tumor-infiltrating Tregs sorted from the breast tumor. All receptors come from a female donor with breast cancer.

This clonotype was observed at least ten times. The chain combines TRBV7-9 with TRBJ1-6; a weak D match, TRBD1 (5 bases). The CDR3 has 14 amino acids. V was clipped by 7 bases and J by 7 bases, with 14 bases between them. Germline V gene data show CDR1 as SEHNR and CDR2 as FQNEAQ (reference sequence). This chain's CDR3 is CASNRGEGNSPLHF. The DNA for the CDR3 is TGTGCCAGCAATAGGGGAGAGGGGAATTCACCCCTCCACTTT.

In this sample, this clonotype turned up a few times. V is TRBV5-1 and J is TRBJ2-3; D not resolved. The germline V gene encodes CDR1 SGHRS and CDR2 YFSETQ. The CDR3 has 14 amino acids. The V gene lost 1 base and the J gene lost 2 bases, with 8 bases spanning the gap. As DNA, the CDR3 is TGCGCCAGCAGCTTGAATCATCCCACAGATACGCAGTATTTT. It codes for CASSLNHPTDTQYF.

This clonotype showed up many times. One end of the junction varies from germline; a read error may be responsible. The rearrangement links TRBV7-3 to TRBJ2-1; D unresolved. In germline, CDR1 is SGHTA, CDR2 FQGTGA. CDR3 length equals 13 residues. CDR3 sequence reads: CASSLTDYNEQFF. CDR3 DNA: TGTGCCAGCAGCCTAACAGATTACAATGAGCAGTTCTTC.

This rearrangement joins TRBV4-1 to TRBJ2-3; 12 bases align to TRBD1. This CDR3 is 16 amino acids long. CDR1 MGHRA and CDR2 YSYEKL come from the germline V gene. V lost 2 bases to trimming and J lost 4 bases; unmatched junction nucleotides: 4. The CDR3 bases are TGCGCCAGCAGCCAAATTGGGACAGGGGGCCCAGATACGCAGTATTTT. Its translation is CASSQIGTGGPDTQYF.

Comments on this clonotype: A much larger clone lies one base from this, so it may be a read error. This rearrangement joins TRBV30 to TRBJ2-1; D is possibly TRBD2 (5 bases). V lost 3 bases and J lost 6, with 21 bases in between. Germline V gene lookup returns CDR1 GTSNPN and CDR2 SVGIG (reference sequence). The CDR3 is 16 residues long. The CDR3 DNA is TGTGCCTGGAGAAGGCGAGCGGAAGGATGGGGCAATGAGCAGTTCTTC. Its protein product is CAWRRRAEGWGNEQFF.

The rearrangement uses TRBV5-6 and TRBJ2-5; D possibly matches TRBD1 or TRBD2 (6 bases each). Germline V CDR1 and CDR2: SGHDT, YYEEEE. The length of the CDR3 is 13 residues. V was shortened by 4 bases and J by 5 bases, with 12 bases between the two germline ends. CDR3 sequence: CASSPQGGETQYF. The CDR3 coding sequence is TGTGCCAGCAGCCCCCAAGGGGGGGAGACCCAGTACTTC. The full variable domain, completed using reference TRBV5-6 and TRBJ2-5, is DAGVTQSPTHLIKTRGQQVTLRCSPKSGHDTVSWYQQALGQGPQFIFQYYEEEERQRGNFPDRFSGHQFPNYSSELNVNALLLGDSALYLCASSPQGGETQYFGPGTRLLVL.

This clonotype has at least ten counts. The chain recombines TRBV11-2 with TRBJ2-3; D is perhaps TRBD2 (6 bases). Trimming removed 3 bases at V and 6 bases at J, with 13 bases between. Germline values: CDR1 SGHAT, CDR2 FQNNGV. The CDR3 loop spans 14 amino acids. In DNA, the CDR3 is TGTGCCAGCAGCTTGGGGCAGGGAGGTGATACGCAGTATTTT. Translating gives CASSLGQGGDTQYF.

This clonotype was recorded many times. The V gene is TRBV5-4, the J gene TRBJ2-7; TRBD2 matches at 8 bases. CDR1 is SGHNT, CDR2 YYREEE, per germline (reference sequence). Trimming at V came to 4 bases and at J to 3 bases, leaving 6 bases not matched to a gene. The CDR3 has 14 amino acids. CDR3 sequence: CASSPGLGNYEQYF. The CDR3 bases are TGTGCCAGCAGCCCGGGACTAGGTAACTACGAGCAGTACTTC. Complete variable domain (other parts from reference TRBV5-4 and TRBJ2-7): ETGVTQSPTHLIKTRGQQVTLRCSSQSGHNTVSWYQQALGQGPQFIFQYYREEENGRGNFPPRFSGLQFPNYSSELNVNALELDDSALYLCASSPGLGNYEQYFGPGTRLTVT.

The chain uses TRBV12-3 or TRBV12-4 and TRBJ1-5, with no clear D. V lost 5 bases to trimming and J lost 4 bases, with 6 bases between them. CDR3 length: 12 amino acids. The CDR3 sequence: CASSIMNQPQHF. CDR3 coding DNA: TGTGCCAGCAGTATTATGAATCAGCCCCAGCATTTT.

This clonotype was seen many times. This sequence joins TRBV5-1 and TRBJ1-5, with unresolved D. The CDR3 has 12 residues. V lost 4 bases to trimming and J lost 5 bases, with 7 bases between them. The germline CDR1 and CDR2 sequences are SGHRS and YFSETQ. The CDR3 protein is CASSTKHQPQHF. The CDR3 DNA reads as TGCGCCAGCAGCACAAAGCATCAGCCCCAGCATTTT.

A single count supports this clonotype. V is TRBV30 and J is TRBJ2-1; tentatively, D is TRBD2 (6 bases). Trimming shortened V by 1 base and J by 0 bases, and 10 bases separated the two germline ends. CDR3 length: 15 residues. Looked up from germline, CDR1 is GTSNPN and CDR2 is SVGIG (reference sequence). CDR3 DNA sequence: TGTGCCTGGAGTGAGGCTAGCGTCTCCTACAATGAGCAGTTCTTC. Translated, it gives CAWSEASVSYNEQFF.

This clonotype has more than one count but fewer than ten. The junction differs from germline at one of its ends, possibly a read error. The V and J genes are TRBV7-7 and TRBJ1-1; tentatively, D is TRBD1 (5 bases). CDR1 SSHAT and CDR2 FNYEAQ come from the germline V gene (reference sequence). The CDR3 is made up of 18 amino acids. CDR3 sequence reads: CASSFMLSGGRVDTEAFF. The DNA for the CDR3 is TGTGCTAGCAGCTTCATGCTATCGGGGGGTAGGGTGGACACTGAAGCTTTCTTT. The full variable domain, its missing parts supplied by reference TRBV7-7 and TRBJ1-1, is GAGVSQSPRYKVTKRGQDVTLRCDPISSHATLYWYQQALGQGPEFLTYFNYEAQPDKSGLPSDRFSAERPEGSISTLTIQRTEQRDSAMYRCASSFMLSGGRVDTEAFFGQGTRLTVV.

On this clonotype itself: The germline gene is not matched at one end of the junction; a read error may be the cause. J is TRBJ2-1 and V is TRBV5-1, with TRBD2 matching 9 bases. The CDR3 is 15 amino acids. The V gene's germline CDR1 is SGHRS and CDR2 YFSETQ. Here the CDR3 DNA reads TGCGCCAGCAGCTTCGGGACTAGCTCCTGCAATGAGCAGTTCTTC. This translates into CASSFGTSSCNEQFF. Filled out from reference TRBV5-1 and TRBJ2-1, the complete variable domain reads KAGVTQTPRYLIKTRGQQVTLSCSPISGHRSVSWYQQTPGQGLQFLFEYFSETQRNKGNFPGRFSGRQFSNSRSEMNVSTLELGDSALYLCASSFGTSSCNEQFFGPGTRLTVL.

About this clonotype: Compared with germline, one end of the junction differs, possibly owing to a read error. This chain joins TRBV5-1 and TRBJ2-6; D not resolved. Germline lookup yields CDR1 SGHRS and CDR2 YFSETQ. The CDR3 has 11 residues. The CDR3 DNA follows: TGCGCCAGCAGTAATAGCAACGTCCCGACTTTC. Its translation: CASSNSNVPTF.

This clonotype occurred a few times. The CDR3 loop is CASQTGEGSYEQYF. DNA of the CDR3: TGTGCCAGCCAAACAGGGGAGGGCTCCTACGAGCAGTACTTC. The genes are TRBV25-1 and TRBJ2-7; D may be TRBD1 or TRBD2 (7 bases each). Germline CDR1 reads MGHDK; CDR2 reads SYGVNS. CDR3 length equals 14 residues. Trimming cost V 8 bases and J 0 bases, with 14 bases left between them.

This chain links TRBV20-1 with TRBJ1-1; TRBD1 is a possible D gene (6 bases). Germline V gene lookup returns CDR1 DFQATT and CDR2 SNEGSKA (reference sequence). Trimming shortened V by 4 bases and J by 5 bases, and 17 bases separated the two germline ends. The CDR3 has 14 residues. CDR3: CSANRAGRGTEAFF. The CDR3 DNA sequence: TGCAGTGCTAACCGAGCAGGGAGGGGGACTGAAGCTTTCTTT.

The sample holds many counts of this clonotype. The gene calls are TRBV7-3 and TRBJ2-3; 11 bases agree with TRBD2. Per the germline V gene, CDR1 is SGHTA and CDR2 is FQGTGA. This CDR3 has 13 residues. With 6 bases clipped from V and 6 bases from J, the junction kept 2 bases outside the gene matches. Here the CDR3 DNA reads TGTGCCAGCAGTAGCGGGGGGGCGGATACGCAGTATTTT. Protein: CASSSGGADTQYF.

This clonotype was observed many times. The chain joins TRBV20-1 to TRBJ2-7; TRBD2 is a possible D gene (7 bases). Trimming pared 2 bases from V and 4 bases from J, leaving 15 bases between. Germline assignment: CDR1 DFQATT and CDR2 SNEGSKA (reference sequence). This CDR3 has 14 amino acids. CDR3 sequence (DNA): TGCAGTGCTAGACGTCCTAGCGGACAGTACGAGCAGTACTTC. It yields the protein CSARRPSGQYEQYF.

This clonotype showed up many times. This chain joins TRBV12-3 or TRBV12-4 and TRBJ2-3; TRBD2 matches at 9 bases. The CDR3 runs to 14 residues. The V gene end was trimmed by 5 bases and the J gene end by 9 bases; junction bases not matched to a gene: 9. The CDR3 region is CASSTRTLAGTQYF. CDR3 nucleotides: TGTGCCAGCAGTACTAGAACCCTAGCGGGAACGCAGTATTTT.

CDR3 in DNA: TGTGCCAGCACTCTCGACAGGGTCGGTGAGCAGTTCTTC. Translating it yields CASTLDRVGEQFF. The rearrangement joins TRBV6-2 or TRBV6-3 to TRBJ2-1; 7 bases agree with TRBD1. The CDR3 loop spans 13 amino acids. CDR1 is MNHEY, CDR2 SVGEGT, per germline. V shed 7 bases, J shed 9 bases, and the junction held 9 bases outside the gene matches.